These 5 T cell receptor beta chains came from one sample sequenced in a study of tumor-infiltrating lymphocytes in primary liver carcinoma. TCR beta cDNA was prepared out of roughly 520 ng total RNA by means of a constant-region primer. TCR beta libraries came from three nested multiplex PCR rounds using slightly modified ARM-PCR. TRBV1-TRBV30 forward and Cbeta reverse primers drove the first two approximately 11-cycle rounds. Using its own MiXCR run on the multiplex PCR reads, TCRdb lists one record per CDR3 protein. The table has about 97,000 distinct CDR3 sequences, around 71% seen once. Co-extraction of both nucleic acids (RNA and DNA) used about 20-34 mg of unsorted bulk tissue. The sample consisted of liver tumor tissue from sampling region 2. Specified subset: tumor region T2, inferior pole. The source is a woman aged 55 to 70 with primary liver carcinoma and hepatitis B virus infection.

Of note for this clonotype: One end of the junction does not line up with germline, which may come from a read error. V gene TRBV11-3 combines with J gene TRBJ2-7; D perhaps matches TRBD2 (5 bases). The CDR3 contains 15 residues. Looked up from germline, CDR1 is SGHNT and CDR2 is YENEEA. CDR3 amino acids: CANSLSGGKLYKQYF. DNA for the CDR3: TGTGCCAACAGCTTAAGCGGTGGCAAGCTTTACAAGCAGTACTTC.

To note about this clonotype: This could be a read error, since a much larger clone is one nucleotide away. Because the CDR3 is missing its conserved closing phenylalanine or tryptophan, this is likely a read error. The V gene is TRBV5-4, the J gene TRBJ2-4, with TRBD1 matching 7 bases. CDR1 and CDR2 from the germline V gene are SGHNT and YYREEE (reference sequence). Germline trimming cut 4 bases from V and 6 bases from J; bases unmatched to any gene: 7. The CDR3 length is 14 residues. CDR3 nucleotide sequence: TGTGCCAGCAGCCGAGAGGGGGCGGGAAACATTCAGTACTTA. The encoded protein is CASSREGAGNIQYL.

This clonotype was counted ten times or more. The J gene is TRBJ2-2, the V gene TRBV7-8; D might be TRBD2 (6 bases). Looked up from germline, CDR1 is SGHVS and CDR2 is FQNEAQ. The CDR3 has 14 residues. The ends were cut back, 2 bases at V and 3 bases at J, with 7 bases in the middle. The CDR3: CASSLTGDTGELFF. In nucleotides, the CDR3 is TGTGCCAGCAGCTTAACGGGAGACACCGGGGAGCTGTTTTTT. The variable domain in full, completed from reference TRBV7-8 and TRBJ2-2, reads GAGVSQSPRYKVAKRGQDVALRCDPISGHVSLFWYQQALGQGPEFLTYFQNEAQLDKSGLPSDRFFAERPEGSVSTLKIQRTQQEDSAVYLCASSLTGDTGELFFGEGSRLTVL.

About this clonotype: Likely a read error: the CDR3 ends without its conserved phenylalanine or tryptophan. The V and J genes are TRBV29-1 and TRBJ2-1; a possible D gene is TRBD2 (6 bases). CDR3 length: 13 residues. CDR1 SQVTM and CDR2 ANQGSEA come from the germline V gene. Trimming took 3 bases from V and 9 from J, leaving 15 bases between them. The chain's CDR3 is CSVDLAGSGEQFL. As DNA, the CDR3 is TGCAGCGTTGATTTGGCGGGAAGTGGTGAGCAGTTCTTA.

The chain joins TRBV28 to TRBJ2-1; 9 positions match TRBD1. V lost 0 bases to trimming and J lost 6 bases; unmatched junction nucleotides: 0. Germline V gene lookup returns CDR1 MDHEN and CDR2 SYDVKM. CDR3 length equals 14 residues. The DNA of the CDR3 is TGTGCCAGCAGTTTATGGACAGGGGGCAATGAGCAGTTCTTC. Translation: CASSLWTGGNEQFF.